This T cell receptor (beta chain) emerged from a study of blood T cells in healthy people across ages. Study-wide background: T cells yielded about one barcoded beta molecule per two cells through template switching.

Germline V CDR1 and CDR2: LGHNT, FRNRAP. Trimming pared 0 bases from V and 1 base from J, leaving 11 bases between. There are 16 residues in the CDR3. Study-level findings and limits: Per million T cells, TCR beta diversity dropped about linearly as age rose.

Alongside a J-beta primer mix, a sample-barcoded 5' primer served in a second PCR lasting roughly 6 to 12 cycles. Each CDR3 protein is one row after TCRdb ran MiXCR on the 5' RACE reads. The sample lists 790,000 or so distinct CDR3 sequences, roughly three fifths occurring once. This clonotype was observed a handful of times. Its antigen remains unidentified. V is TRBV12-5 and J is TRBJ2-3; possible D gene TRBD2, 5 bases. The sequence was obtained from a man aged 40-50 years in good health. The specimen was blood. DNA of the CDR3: TGTGCTAGTGGTTTGGTACGTAGTAGCGGCACAGATACGCAGTATTTT. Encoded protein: CASGLVRSSGTDTQYF.